The 8 T cell receptor beta chains below were found in one sample sequenced in a study of CD8+ T cells in alopecia areata. Reverse transcription of extracted RNA yielded cDNA, which provided the sequencing template. The assay was immunoSEQ multiplex PCR, and TCRdb's table has in-frame clones only and misses some. The data hold 190,000 or so clones, with about 60% observed a single time. Treatment defined: oral pan-JAK inhibitor, 5-10 mg twice daily. The starting material was CD8+ T cells sorted from blood, obtained at week 24, from a patient treated with tofacitinib. These TCRs come from a human donor with alopecia areata.

This clone was recorded a few times. V and J are TRBV27 and TRBJ2-3; D is unresolved. This CDR3 contains 13 residues. Germline V gene lookup returns CDR1 MNHEY and CDR2 SMNVEV (reference sequence). Trimming removed 5 bases from V and 4 bases from J, with 10 bases in between. CDR3 in amino acids: CASSLMAPDTQYF. The DNA for the CDR3 is TGTGCCAGCAGTCTCATGGCCCCAGATACGCAGTATTTT.

V usage is TRBV15 and J usage is TRBJ2-3; D possibly corresponds to TRBD2 (7 bases). Germline lookup yields CDR1 LNHNV and CDR2 YYDKDF (reference sequence). V was shortened by 3 bases and J by 2 bases, with 12 bases between the two germline ends. CDR3 size: 15 residues. CDR3 coding DNA: TGTGCCACCAGCAGGGGGGCGGGGGACACAGATACGCAGTATTTT. Translated, it gives CATSRGAGDTDTQYF. Complete variable domain (other parts from reference TRBV15 and TRBJ2-3): DAMVIQNPRYQVTQFGKPVTLSCSQTLNHNVMYWYQQKSSQAPKLLFHYYDKDFNNEADTPDNFQSRRPNTSFCFLDIRSPGLGDTAMYLCATSRGAGDTDTQYFGPGTRLTVL.

In its sample, this clone was seen many times. The V and J genes are TRBV5-1 and TRBJ1-1; no definite D call. The germline V gene has CDR1 SGHRS and CDR2 YFSETQ. The CDR3 has 15 residues. Trimming stripped 0 bases from V and 1 base from J, with 10 bases between. The CDR3 region has the DNA TGCGCCAGCAGCTTGGCCTCATCATGGAACACTGAAGCTTTCTTT. It is translated as CASSLASSWNTEAFF.

This sequence joins TRBV7-2 and TRBJ2-1; D might be TRBD2 (6 bases). Germline V CDR1 and CDR2: SGHTA, FQGNSA. V was trimmed by 1 base and J by 7 bases, leaving 17 bases between them. This CDR3 has 16 amino acids. This CDR3 is CASSLEPQRAGNEQFF. The CDR3 DNA reads as TGTGCCAGCAGCTTAGAGCCCCAGAGGGCGGGGAATGAGCAGTTCTTC. Supplemented by reference TRBV7-2 and TRBJ2-1, the full variable domain reads GAGVSQSPSNKVTEKGKDVELRCDPISGHTALYWYRQSLGQGLEFLIYFQGNSAPDKSGLPSDRFSAERTGGSVSTLTIQRTQQEDSAVYLCASSLEPQRAGNEQFFGPGTRLTVL.

The count of this clone is one. The rearrangement joins TRBV2 to TRBJ2-7; 9 nucleotides match TRBD2. Germline CDR1 is SNHLY and CDR2 is FYNNEI. The CDR3 length is 15 residues. J lost 0 bases, V lost 6 bases, and 6 bases had no gene match. Here the CDR3 DNA reads TGTGCCAGCAGGGGGACTAGCCCCGGCTCCTACGAGCAGTACTTC. As protein: CASRGTSPGSYEQYF. Supplemented by reference TRBV2 and TRBJ2-7, the full variable domain reads EPEVTQTPSHQVTQMGQEVILRCVPISNHLYFYWYRQILGQKVEFLVSFYNNEISEKSEIFDDQFSVERPDGSNFTLKIRSTKLEDSAMYFCASRGTSPGSYEQYFGPGTRLTVT.

This clone appeared a few times. This chain joins TRBV29-1 and TRBJ2-1; the match to TRBD1 covers 7 bases. Germline V CDR1 and CDR2: SQVTM, ANQGSEA. V was clipped by 8 bases and J by 2 bases; unmatched bases: 9. This CDR3 comprises 14 residues. The CDR3 bases are TGCAGCCCCCTTGTTCAGGGGGCCTACAATGAGCAGTTCTTC. Amino acids: CSPLVQGAYNEQFF.

The CDR3 region is CASSLRGGPNYNEQFF. The CDR3 nucleotides are TGTGCCAGCAGCCTACGCGGCGGGCCTAACTACAATGAGCAGTTCTTC. This chain uses TRBV13 with TRBJ2-1; TRBD2 might be the D (5 bases). The germline gives CDR1 PRHDT, CDR2 FYEKMQ (reference sequence). The CDR3 totals 16 residues. The V end was cut by 5 bases, the J end by 3 bases, with 17 bases between. The whole variable domain, remainder taken from reference TRBV13 and TRBJ2-1, is AAGVIQSPRHLIKEKRETATLKCYPIPRHDTVYWYQQGPGQDPQFLISFYEKMQSDKGSIPDRFSAQQFSDYHSELNMSSLELGDSALYFCASSLRGGPNYNEQFFGPGTRLTVL.

The chain joins TRBV29-1 to TRBJ1-5; TRBD1 matches 7 bases. V shed 6 bases, J shed 4 bases, and the junction held 9 bases outside the gene matches. Germline CDR1 and CDR2: SQVTM and ANQGSEA. The CDR3 sequence is 14 residues long. CDR3 region: CSVETGVGNQPQHF. The CDR3 DNA reads TGCAGCGTAGAAACAGGGGTAGGTAATCAGCCCCAGCATTTT.